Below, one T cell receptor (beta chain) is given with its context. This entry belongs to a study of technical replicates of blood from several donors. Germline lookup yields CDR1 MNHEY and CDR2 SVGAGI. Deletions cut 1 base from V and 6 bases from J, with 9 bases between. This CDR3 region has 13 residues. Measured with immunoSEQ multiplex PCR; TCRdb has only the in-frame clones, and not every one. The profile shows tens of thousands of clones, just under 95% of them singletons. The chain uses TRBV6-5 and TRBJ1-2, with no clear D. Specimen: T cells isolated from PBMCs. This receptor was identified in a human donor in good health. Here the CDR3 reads CASSYFTGDGYTF. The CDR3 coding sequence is TGTGCCAGCAGTTACTTCACGGGAGATGGCTACACCTTC.